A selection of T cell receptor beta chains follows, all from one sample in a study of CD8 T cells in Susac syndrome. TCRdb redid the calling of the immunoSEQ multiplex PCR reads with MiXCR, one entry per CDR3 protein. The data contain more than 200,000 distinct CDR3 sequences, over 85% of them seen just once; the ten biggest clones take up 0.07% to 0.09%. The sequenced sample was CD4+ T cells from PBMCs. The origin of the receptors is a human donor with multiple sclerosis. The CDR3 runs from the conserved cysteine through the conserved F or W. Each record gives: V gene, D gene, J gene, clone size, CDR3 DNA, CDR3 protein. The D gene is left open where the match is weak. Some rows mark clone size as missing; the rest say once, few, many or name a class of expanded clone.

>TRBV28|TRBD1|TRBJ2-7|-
TGTGCCAGCAGTTTTATTTTGAGTTTGGGACAGGGATCTTACGAGCAGTACTTC
CASSFILSLGQGSYEQYF
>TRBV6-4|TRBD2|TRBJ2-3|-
TGTGCCAGCAGTGCTGGACTAGCCGCAGATACGCAGTATTTT
CASSAGLAADTQYF
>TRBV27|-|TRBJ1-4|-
TGTGCCAGCAGTTTACAGGGGTTGAGGGAAAAACTGTTTTTT
CASSLQGLREKLFF
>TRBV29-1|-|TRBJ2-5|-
TGCAGCGCCGGGACTCGGGAGACCCAGTACTTC
CSAGTRETQYF
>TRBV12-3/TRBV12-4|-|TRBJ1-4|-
TGTGCCAGCAGTTTGGAACACGGGCTCGGCGAAAAACTGTTTTTT
CASSLEHGLGEKLFF
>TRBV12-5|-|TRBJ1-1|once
TGTGCTAGTGGTTTGGGACAGCTCACTGAAGCTTTCTTT
CASGLGQLTEAFF
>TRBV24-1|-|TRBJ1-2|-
TGTGCCACCAGTGCGACCCCTGCCTTAGTCTACACCTTC
CATSATPALVYTF
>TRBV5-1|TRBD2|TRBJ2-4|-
TGCGCCAGCAGCTTGTCTAGCGGAGGACTTCAGTACTTC
CASSLSSGGLQYF
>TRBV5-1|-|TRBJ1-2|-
TGCGCCAGCAGCTTGGAGCCACAGAGTACTGGCTACACCTTC
CASSLEPQSTGYTF
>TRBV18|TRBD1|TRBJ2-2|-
TGTGCCAGCTCACCATCCTCGACAGGGTCGTGGGGGGAGCTGTTTTTT
CASSPSSTGSWGELFF
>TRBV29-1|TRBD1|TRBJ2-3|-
TGCAGCGTGCTCGACAGGGGGCAAACAGATACGCAGTATTTT
CSVLDRGQTDTQYF
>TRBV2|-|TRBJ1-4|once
TGTGCCAGCAGTGTCCTTAATGAAAAACTGTTTTTT
CASSVLNEKLFF
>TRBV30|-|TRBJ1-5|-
TGTGCCTGGAGTGTATTTATGGAGGATCAGCCCCAGCATTTT
CAWSVFMEDQPQHF
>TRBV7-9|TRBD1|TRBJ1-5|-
TGTGCCAGCAGCTCCGGCGCCCCACAGGGGGGCCGTCAGCCCCAGCATTTT
CASSSGAPQGGRQPQHF